This T cell receptor (beta chain) originates from a study of T-cell reconstitution after alpha-beta-depleted transplantation in children. Study-level points and caveats: The origin of alpha-beta T cells about two months after transplant was reportedly several hundred expanded graft clones. T-cell numbers and diversity one year post-transplant derived largely from freshly generated T cells. Some patients owed their high day-60 TCRbeta diversity to surviving recipient T cells and thymic progenitors.

The length of the CDR3 is 14 residues. J lost 3 bases, V lost 3 bases, and 5 bases had no gene match. From germline, CDR1 is SGHRS and CDR2 YFSETQ. TCRbeta library construction was performed incorporating unique molecular identifiers. TCRdb re-analysed the PCR reads in MiXCR, keeping a single row per CDR3 protein. This table has 140,000 or so distinct CDR3 sequences, 8% to 10% appearing once. The sample holds many counts of this clonotype. The target antigen is unknown. The sequence was collected from a female patient aged 2-15 years who had a stem cell transplant for congenital amegakaryocytic thrombocytopenia, so the T cells may come from the graft donor. This chain uses TRBV5-1 with TRBJ2-7; 8 bases fit TRBD2. The sample consisted of PBMCs, mostly from graft donor cells, taken 180 days after TCRalphabeta/CD19-depleted stem cell transplant. CDR3 region: CASSSGSGNYEQYF. CDR3 nucleotide sequence: TGCGCCAGCAGCTCGGGTAGCGGGAACTACGAGCAGTACTTC.